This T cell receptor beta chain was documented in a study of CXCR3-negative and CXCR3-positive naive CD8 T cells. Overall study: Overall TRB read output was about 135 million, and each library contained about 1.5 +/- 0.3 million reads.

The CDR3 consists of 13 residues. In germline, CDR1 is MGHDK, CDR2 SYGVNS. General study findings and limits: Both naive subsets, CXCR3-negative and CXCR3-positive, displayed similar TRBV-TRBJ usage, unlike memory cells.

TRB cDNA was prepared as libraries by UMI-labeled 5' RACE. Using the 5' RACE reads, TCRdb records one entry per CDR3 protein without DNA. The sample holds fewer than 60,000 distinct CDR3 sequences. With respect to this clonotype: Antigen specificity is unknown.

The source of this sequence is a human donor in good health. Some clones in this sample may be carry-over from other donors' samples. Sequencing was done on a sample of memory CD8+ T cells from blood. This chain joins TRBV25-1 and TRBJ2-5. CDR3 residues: CASTTMVGETQYF.